This is a list of T cell receptor beta chains from one sample in a study of blood T cell repertoires in COVID-19. Sequenced by immunoSEQ multiplex PCR; TCRdb stores in-frame clones only, minus some. The table records about 250,000 clones, around 89% of them present only once. What was sequenced was peripheral blood. The source is a man aged 25 to 40 with acute or convalescent COVID-19. The CDR3 runs from the conserved cysteine through the conserved F or W. The D gene is left open where the match is weak. Size values are once, few and many counts, or a class for expanded clones, and some rows have none.

clone_size j_call d_call v_call cdr3_aa cdr3_nt
- TRBJ2-7 - TRBV11-2 CASSPPGQSYEQYF TGTGCCAGCAGCCCCCCGGGTCAGTCCTACGAGCAGTACTTC
- TRBJ1-5 TRBD1 TRBV5-1 CASSLGTGDDNQPQHF TGCGCCAGCAGCTTGGGGACAGGTGATGACAATCAGCCCCAGCATTTT
- TRBJ2-5 TRBD2 TRBV5-1 CASSLGSGEETQYF TGCGCCAGCAGCTTGGGTAGCGGGGAAGAGACCCAGTACTTC
- TRBJ2-3 TRBD2 TRBV7-9 CASSLSTSGRSTDTQYF TGTGCCAGCAGCTTAAGCACTAGCGGGCGTTCCACAGATACGCAGTATTTT
- TRBJ1-2 TRBD1 TRBV19 CASSAGTGGNYGYTF TGTGCCAGTAGTGCAGGGACAGGGGGCAACTATGGCTACACCTTC
- TRBJ2-1 TRBD1 TRBV7-3 CASSLEGAGGTYNEQFF TGTGCCAGCAGCCTAGAGGGGGCAGGGGGCACCTACAATGAGCAGTTCTTC
- TRBJ1-4 - TRBV5-1 CASSLAIGGNEKLFF TGCGCCAGCAGCTTGGCCATAGGGGGAAATGAAAAACTGTTTTTT
- TRBJ1-1 TRBD1 TRBV11-2 CASSLRDRGKTEAFF TGTGCCAGCAGCTTAAGGGACAGGGGAAAAACTGAAGCTTTCTTT
- TRBJ1-2 - TRBV6-1 CASSEWAGAEDGYTF TGTGCCAGCAGTGAATGGGCAGGGGCCGAGGATGGCTACACCTTC
- TRBJ1-6 - TRBV28 CASSFRGPSSPLHF TGTGCCAGCAGTTTCCGGGGTCCTAGTTCACCCCTCCACTTT
- TRBJ2-1 TRBD2 TRBV9 CASSGGLAGLDEQFF TGTGCCAGCAGCGGAGGACTAGCGGGATTGGATGAGCAGTTCTTC
few TRBJ1-1 - TRBV5-1 CASSLEYDRREAFF TGCGCCAGCAGCCTAGAATACGACAGACGTGAAGCTTTCTTT
- TRBJ2-7 TRBD2 TRBV27 CASSFRPGLAYEQYF TGTGCCAGCAGTTTTCGCCCGGGACTAGCATATGAGCAGTACTTC
- TRBJ1-6 TRBD1 TRBV30 CAWSAPGRGYNSPLHF TGTGCCTGGAGTGCGCCCGGCAGGGGGTATAATTCACCCCTCCACTTT
- TRBJ2-3 TRBD2 TRBV4-1 CASSHTPGLAGTLSDTQYF TGCGCCAGCAGCCACACTCCGGGACTAGCGGGGACGCTCTCAGATACGCAGTATTTT
- TRBJ2-1 TRBD2 TRBV9 CASSVGGTRGNEQFF TGTGCCAGCAGCGTAGGGGGGACTAGGGGCAATGAGCAGTTCTTC
- TRBJ1-1 - TRBV27 CASSFQENTEAFF TGTGCCAGCAGTTTTCAGGAGAACACTGAAGCTTTCTTT
- TRBJ1-2 TRBD1 TRBV5-1 CASRDWGQGHGYTF TGCGCCAGCAGAGATTGGGGACAGGGGCATGGCTACACCTTC
- TRBJ2-2 TRBD2 TRBV12-3/TRBV12-4 CASMGGTGELFF TGTGCCAGCATGGGGGGGACCGGGGAGCTGTTTTTT
once TRBJ1-1 - TRBV5-1 CASRTTGQNTEAFF TGCGCCAGCAGAACAACAGGACAGAACACTGAAGCTTTCTTT